The entry below gives a single TCR beta chain sequence along with its context. Its specificity is not known. These data are taken from a study of OX40 agonist ivuxolimab in advanced cancers. Study-wide context: The treatment was a fully human IgG2 OX40 agonist, ivuxolimab. Every 2 weeks, patients got intravenous ivuxolimab at one of six dose levels (0.01-10 mg/kg).

Findings and limits, study-wide: Certain nonresponding patients likewise had low normalized T-cell clonal expansion. CD4+ and CD8+ blood T cells expanded clonally by week 6 at 0.1 to 3.0 mg/kg.

The V and J ends lost 2 bases and 1 base respectively, with 9 bases between them. Germline CDR1 is SGHRS and CDR2 is YFSETQ. This CDR3 has 14 amino acids. The method was immunoSEQ multiplex PCR; TCRdb's version includes in-frame clones alone and lacks a portion of them. The table records about 91,000 clones, less than 90% of them present only once. The receptor comes from an adult with an advanced solid tumor such as melanoma, head and neck, liver or kidney cancer. The chain employs TRBV5-1 and TRBJ1-1; D remains unclear. The source was CD4+ or CD8+ T cells sorted from blood, collected in a trial of the OX40 agonist ivuxolimab. The DNA of the CDR3 is TGCGCCAGCAGCTTAGCCTCAGCGAACACTGAAGCTTTCTTT. Residues: CASSLASANTEAFF.